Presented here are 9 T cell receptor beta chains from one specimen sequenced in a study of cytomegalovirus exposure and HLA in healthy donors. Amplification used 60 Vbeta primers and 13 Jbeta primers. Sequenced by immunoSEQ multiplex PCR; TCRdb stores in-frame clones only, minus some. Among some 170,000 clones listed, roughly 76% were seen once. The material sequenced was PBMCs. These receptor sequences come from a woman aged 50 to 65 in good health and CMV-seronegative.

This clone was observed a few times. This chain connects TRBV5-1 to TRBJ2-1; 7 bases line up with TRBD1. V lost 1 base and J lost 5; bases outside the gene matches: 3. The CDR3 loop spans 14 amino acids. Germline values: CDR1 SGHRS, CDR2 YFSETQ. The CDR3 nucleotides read TGCGCCAGCAGCTTGACAGGGGCCAACAATGAGCAGTTCTTC. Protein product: CASSLTGANNEQFF.

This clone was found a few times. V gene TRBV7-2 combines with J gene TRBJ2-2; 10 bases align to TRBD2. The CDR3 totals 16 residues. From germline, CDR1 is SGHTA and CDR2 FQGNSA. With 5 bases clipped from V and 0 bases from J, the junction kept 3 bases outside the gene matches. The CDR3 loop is CASSPAGGANTGELFF. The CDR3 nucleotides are TGTGCCAGCAGCCCAGCGGGGGGGGCGAACACCGGGGAGCTGTTTTTT. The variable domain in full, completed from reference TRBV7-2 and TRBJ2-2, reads GAGVSQSPSNKVTEKGKDVELRCDPISGHTALYWYRQSLGQGLEFLIYFQGNSAPDKSGLPSDRFSAERTGGSVSTLTIQRTQQEDSAVYLCASSPAGGANTGELFFGEGSRLTVL.

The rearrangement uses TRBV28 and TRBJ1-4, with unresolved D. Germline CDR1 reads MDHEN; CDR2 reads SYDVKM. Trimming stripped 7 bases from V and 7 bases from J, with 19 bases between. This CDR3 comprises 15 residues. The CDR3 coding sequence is TGTGCCAGCACTCAGACGGGGAGGGCGAGTGAAAAACTGTTTTTT. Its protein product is CASTQTGRASEKLFF.

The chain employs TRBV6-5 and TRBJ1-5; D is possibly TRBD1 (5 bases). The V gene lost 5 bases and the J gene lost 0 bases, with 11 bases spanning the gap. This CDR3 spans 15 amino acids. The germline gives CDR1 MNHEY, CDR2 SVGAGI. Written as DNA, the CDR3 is TGTGCCAGCAGTCCTTATGGGGCTAGCAATCAGCCCCAGCATTTT. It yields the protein CASSPYGASNQPQHF.

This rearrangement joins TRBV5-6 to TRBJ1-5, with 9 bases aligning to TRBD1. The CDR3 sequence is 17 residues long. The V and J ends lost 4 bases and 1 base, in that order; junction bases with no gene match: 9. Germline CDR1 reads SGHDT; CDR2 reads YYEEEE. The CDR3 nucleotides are TGTGCCAGCAGCATTCGGACAGGGGAGGTCAGCAATCAGCCCCAGCATTTT. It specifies CASSIRTGEVSNQPQHF.

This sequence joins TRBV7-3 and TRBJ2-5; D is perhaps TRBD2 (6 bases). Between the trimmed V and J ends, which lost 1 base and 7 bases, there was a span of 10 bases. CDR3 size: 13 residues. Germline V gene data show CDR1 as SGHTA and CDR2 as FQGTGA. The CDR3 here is CASSLISGGTQYF. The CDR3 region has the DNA TGTGCCAGCAGCTTAATTAGCGGCGGGACCCAGTACTTC.

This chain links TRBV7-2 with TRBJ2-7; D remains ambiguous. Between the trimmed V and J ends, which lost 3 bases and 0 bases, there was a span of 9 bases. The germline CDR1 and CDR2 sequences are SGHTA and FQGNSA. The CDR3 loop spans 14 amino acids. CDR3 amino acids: CASSFSVSSYEQYF. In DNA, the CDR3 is TGTGCCAGCAGCTTCTCGGTAAGCTCCTACGAGCAGTACTTC.

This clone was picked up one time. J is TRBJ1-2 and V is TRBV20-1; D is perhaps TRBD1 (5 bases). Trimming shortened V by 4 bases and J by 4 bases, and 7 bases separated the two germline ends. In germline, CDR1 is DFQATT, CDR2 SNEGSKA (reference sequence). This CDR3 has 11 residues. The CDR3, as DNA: TGCAGTGCTAAGGGGTCCTATGGCTACACCTTC. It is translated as CSAKGSYGYTF.

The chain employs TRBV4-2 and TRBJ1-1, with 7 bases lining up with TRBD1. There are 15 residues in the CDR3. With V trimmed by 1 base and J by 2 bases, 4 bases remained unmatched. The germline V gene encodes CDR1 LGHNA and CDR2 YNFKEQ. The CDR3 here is CASSQARQGNTEAFF. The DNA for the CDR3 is TGTGCCAGCAGCCAAGCAAGACAGGGCAACACTGAAGCTTTCTTT.